This TCR beta chain was identified during a study of blood T cell repertoires in COVID-19. Trimming shortened V by 7 bases and J by 10 bases, and 19 bases separated the two germline ends. CDR1 and CDR2 (germline): LNHDA, SQIVND (reference sequence). CDR3 length equals 13 residues. Clones were sequenced by immunoSEQ multiplex PCR, and TCRdb holds only the in-frame ones, with some missing. Among under 130,000 clones, about three quarters were seen once, and the ten largest hold 15% to 20%. This chain uses TRBV19 with TRBJ1-1; D is unclear. This TCR came from an older woman with acute or convalescent COVID-19. Sequencing was done on a sample of peripheral blood. CDR3 protein: CASTSNRGLRAFF. The CDR3 nucleotides are TGTGCCAGTACCTCTAATCGAGGGCTCAGAGCTTTCTTT.